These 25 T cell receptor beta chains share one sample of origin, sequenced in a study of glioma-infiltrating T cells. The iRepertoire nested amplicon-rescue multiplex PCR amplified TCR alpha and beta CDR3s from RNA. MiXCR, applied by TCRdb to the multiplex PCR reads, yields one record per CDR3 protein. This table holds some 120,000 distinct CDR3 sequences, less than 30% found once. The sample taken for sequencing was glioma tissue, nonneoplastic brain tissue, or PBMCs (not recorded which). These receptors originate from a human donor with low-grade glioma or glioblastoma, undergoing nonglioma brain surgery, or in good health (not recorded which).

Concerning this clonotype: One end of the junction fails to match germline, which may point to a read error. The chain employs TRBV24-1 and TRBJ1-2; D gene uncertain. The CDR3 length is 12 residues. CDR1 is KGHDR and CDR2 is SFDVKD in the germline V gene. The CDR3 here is CADQCPNYGYTF. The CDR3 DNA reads TGCGCCGACCAGTGCCCTAACTATGGCTACACCTTC.

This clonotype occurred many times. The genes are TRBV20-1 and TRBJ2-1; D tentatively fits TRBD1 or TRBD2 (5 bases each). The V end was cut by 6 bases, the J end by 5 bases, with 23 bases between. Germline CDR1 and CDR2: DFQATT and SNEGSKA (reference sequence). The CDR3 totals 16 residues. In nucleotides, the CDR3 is TGCAGTGCCGAGACCGGGGCGGCTAGGGCCCACAATGAGCAGTTCTTC. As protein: CSAETGAARAHNEQFF.

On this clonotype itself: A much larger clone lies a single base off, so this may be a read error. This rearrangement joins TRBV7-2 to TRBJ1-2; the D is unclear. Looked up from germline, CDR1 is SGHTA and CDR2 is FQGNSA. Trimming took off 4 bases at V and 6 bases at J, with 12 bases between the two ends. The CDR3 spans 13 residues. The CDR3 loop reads CASSSTVINGYTF. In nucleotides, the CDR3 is TGTGCCAGCAGCTCTACTGTCATAAATGGCTACACCTTC.

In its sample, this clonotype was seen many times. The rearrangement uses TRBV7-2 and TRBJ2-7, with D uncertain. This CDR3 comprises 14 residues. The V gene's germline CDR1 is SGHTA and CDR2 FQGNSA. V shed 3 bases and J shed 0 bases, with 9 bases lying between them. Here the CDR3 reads CASSLVISSYEQYF. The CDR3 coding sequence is TGTGCCAGCAGCTTGGTTATCAGCTCCTACGAGCAGTACTTC.

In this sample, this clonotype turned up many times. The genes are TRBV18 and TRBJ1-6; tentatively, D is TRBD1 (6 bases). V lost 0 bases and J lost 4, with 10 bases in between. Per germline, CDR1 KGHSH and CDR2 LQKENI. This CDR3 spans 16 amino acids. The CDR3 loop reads CASSPPSTGYNSPLHF. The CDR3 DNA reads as TGTGCCAGCTCACCACCTTCGACAGGTTATAATTCACCCCTCCACTTT.

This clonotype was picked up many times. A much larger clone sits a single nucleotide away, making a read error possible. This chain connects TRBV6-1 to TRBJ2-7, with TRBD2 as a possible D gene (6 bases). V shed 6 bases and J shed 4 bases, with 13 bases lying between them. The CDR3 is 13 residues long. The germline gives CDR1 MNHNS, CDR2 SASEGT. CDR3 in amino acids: CASSGGRLYEQYF. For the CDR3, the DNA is TGTGCCAGCAGCGGGGGACGGCTATACGAGCAGTACTTC.

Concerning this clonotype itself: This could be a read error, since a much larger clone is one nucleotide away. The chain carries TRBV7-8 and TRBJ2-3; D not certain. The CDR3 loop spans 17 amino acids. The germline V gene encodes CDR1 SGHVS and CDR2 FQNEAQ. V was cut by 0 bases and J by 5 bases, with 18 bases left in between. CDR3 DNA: TGTGCCAGCAGCTTAGCGGTCAGAGGCCCAACGGTAGATACGCAGTATTTT. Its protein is CASSLAVRGPTVDTQYF. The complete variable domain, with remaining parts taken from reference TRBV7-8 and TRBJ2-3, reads GAGVSQSPRYKVAKRGQDVALRCDPISGHVSLFWYQQALGQGPEFLTYFQNEAQLDKSGLPSDRFFAERPEGSVSTLKIQRTQQEDSAVYLCASSLAVRGPTVDTQYFGPGTRLTVL.

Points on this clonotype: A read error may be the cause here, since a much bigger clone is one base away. In nucleotides, the CDR3 is TGTTCCAGCAGTCCACAGACTAGCGGCAGCACAGATACGCAGTATTTT. Protein product: CSSSPQTSGSTDTQYF. The J gene is TRBJ2-3, the V gene TRBV6-1; 9 nucleotides line up with TRBD2. The CDR3 covers 16 residues. Germline V lookup: CDR1 MNHNS, CDR2 SASEGT.

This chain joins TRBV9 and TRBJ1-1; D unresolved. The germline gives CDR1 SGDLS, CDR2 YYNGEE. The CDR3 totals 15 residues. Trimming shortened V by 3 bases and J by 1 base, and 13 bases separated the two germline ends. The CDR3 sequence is CASSAETAGNTEAFF. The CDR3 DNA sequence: TGTGCCAGCAGCGCCGAAACCGCCGGGAACACTGAAGCTTTCTTT.

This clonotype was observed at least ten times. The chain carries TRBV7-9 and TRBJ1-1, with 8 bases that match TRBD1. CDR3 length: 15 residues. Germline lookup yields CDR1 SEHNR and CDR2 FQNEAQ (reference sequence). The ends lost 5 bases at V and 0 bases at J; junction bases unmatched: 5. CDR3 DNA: TGTGCCAGCAGCAAGAGACAGGGGATGAACACTGAAGCTTTCTTT. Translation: CASSKRQGMNTEAFF.

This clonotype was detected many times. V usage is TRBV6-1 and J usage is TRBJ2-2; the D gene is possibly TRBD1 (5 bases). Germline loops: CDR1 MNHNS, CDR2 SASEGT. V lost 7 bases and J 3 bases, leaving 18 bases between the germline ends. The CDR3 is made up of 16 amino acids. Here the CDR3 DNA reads TGTGCCAGCACCCTCACCGACAGACCGTACACCGGGGAGCTGTTTTTT. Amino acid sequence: CASTLTDRPYTGELFF.

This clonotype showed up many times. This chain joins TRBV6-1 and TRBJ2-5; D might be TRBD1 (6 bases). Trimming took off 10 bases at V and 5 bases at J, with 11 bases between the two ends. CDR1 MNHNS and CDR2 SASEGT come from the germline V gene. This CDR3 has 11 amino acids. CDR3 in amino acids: CATLRGETQYF. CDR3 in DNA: TGTGCCACCCTCAGGGGTGAGACCCAGTACTTC.

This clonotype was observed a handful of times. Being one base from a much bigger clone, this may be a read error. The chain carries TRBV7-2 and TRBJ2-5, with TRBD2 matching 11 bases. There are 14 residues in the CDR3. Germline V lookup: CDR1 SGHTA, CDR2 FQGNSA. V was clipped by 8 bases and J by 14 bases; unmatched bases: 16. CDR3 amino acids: CASGLNLQTSGIYF. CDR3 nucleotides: TGTGCCAGCGGCCTTAACTTGCAGACTAGCGGGATTTACTTC.

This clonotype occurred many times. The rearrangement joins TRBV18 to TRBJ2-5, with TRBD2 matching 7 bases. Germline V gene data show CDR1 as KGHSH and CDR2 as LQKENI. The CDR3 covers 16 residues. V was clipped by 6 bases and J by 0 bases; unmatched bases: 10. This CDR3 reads CASSLFSAGDQETQYF. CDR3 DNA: TGTGCCAGCTCGCTATTTTCGGCGGGGGACCAAGAGACCCAGTACTTC.

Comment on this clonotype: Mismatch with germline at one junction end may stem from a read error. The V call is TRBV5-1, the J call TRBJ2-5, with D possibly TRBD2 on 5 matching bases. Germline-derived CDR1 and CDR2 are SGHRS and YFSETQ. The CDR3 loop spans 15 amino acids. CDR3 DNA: TGCGCCAGCAGGTTGGTGACGGGATCGGGAGAGACCCAGTACTTC. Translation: CASRLVTGSGETQYF.

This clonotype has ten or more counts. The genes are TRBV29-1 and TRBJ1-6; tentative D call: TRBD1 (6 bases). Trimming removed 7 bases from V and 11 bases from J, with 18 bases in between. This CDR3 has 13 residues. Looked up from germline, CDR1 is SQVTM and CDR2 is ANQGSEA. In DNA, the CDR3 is TGCAGCGGATCCCAGGGGAGTGGCACACCCCTCCACTTT. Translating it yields CSGSQGSGTPLHF.

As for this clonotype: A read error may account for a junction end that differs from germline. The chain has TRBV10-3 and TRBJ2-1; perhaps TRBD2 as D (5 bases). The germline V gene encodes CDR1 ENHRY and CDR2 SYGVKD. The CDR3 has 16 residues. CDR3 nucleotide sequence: TGTGCCGTCAGTGAGATTAAGGACTTAGGCATAAATGAGCAGTTCTTC. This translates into CAVSEIKDLGINEQFF.

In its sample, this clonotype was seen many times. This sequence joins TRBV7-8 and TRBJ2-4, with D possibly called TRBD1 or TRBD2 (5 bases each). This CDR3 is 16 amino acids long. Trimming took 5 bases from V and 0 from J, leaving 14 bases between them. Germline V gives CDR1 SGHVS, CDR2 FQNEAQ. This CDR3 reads CASSPRDPLAKNIQYF. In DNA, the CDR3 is TGTGCCAGCAGCCCACGGGACCCCTTAGCCAAAAACATTCAGTACTTC.

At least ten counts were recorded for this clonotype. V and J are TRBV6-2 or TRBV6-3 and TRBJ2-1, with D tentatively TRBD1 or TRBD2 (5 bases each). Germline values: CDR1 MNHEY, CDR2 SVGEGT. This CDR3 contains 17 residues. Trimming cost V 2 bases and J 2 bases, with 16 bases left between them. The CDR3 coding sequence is TGTGCCAGCAGTTACGGGCTGACCGGGGCCACCTACAATGAGCAGTTCTTC. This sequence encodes CASSYGLTGATYNEQFF.

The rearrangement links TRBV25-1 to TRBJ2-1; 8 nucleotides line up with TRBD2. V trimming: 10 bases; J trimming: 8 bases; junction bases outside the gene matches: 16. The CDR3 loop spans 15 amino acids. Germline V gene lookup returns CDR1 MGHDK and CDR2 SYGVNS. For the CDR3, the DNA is TGTGCCAACGCTTTGACCAGCGGGAGAAGACATGAGCAGTTCTTC. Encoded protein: CANALTSGRRHEQFF. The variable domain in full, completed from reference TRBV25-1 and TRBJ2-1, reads EADIYQTPRYLVIGTGKKITLECSQTMGHDKMYWYQQDPGMELHLIHYSYGVNSTEKGDLSSESTVSRIRTEHFPLTLESARPSHTSQYLCANALTSGRRHEQFFGPGTRLTVL.

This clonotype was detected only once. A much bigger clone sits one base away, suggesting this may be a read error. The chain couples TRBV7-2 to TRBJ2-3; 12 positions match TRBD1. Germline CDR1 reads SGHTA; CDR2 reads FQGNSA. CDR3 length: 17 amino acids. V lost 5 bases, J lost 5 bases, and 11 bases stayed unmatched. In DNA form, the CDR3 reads TGTGCCAGCAGCCACCGGGACAGGGGGCGCCGGCGAGATACGCAGTATTTT. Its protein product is CASSHRDRGRRRDTQYF.

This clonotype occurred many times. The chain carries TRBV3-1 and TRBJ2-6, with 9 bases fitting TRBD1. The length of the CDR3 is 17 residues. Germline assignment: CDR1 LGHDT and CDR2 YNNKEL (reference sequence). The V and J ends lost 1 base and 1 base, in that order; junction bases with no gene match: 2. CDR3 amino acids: CASSQVGTGSGANVLTF. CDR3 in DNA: TGTGCCAGCAGCCAAGTCGGGACAGGGTCTGGGGCCAACGTCCTGACTTTC.

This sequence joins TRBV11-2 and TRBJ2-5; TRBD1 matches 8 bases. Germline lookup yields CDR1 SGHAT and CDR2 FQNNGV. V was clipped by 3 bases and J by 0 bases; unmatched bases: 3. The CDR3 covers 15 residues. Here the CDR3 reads CASSLGRGHQETQYF. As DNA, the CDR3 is TGTGCCAGCAGCTTGGGCAGGGGGCACCAAGAGACCCAGTACTTC.

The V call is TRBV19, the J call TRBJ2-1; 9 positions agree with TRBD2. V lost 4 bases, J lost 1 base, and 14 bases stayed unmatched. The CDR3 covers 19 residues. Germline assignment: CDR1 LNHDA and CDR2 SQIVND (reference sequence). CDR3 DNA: TGTGCCAGTAGTACCCAGCGGGGGGCTGGCGGATGGTCCTACAATGAGCAGTTCTTC. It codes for CASSTQRGAGGWSYNEQFF.

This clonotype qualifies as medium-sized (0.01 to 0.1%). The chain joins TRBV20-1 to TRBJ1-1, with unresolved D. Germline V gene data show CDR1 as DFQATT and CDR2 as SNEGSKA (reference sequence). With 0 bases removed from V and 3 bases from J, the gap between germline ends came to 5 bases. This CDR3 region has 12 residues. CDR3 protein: CSARERDTEAFF. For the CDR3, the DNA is TGCAGTGCTAGAGAAAGGGACACTGAAGCTTTCTTT.